This entry lists 5 T cell receptor beta chains sequenced from one sample in a study of T cell responses to AZD1222 COVID-19 vaccine. Only in-frame clones appear in the TCRdb table, and some are missing; sequencing was by immunoSEQ multiplex PCR. The sample carries under 150,000 clones, more than 85% recorded once. The starting material was peripheral blood, obtained on day 0 of AZD1222 vaccination. All receptors come from an adult in good health.

The rearrangement links TRBV2 to TRBJ2-7, with 10 bases that match TRBD2. The CDR3 runs to 13 residues. J lost 7 bases, V lost 6 bases, and 6 bases had no gene match. CDR1 is SNHLY, CDR2 FYNNEI, per germline. The CDR3 sequence: CASRVGLAAEQYF. The CDR3 bases are TGTGCCAGCAGGGTCGGACTAGCGGCTGAGCAGTACTTC. Based on the CDR3 plus reference TRBV2 and TRBJ2-7, the full variable domain is EPEVTQTPSHQVTQMGQEVILRCVPISNHLYFYWYRQILGQKVEFLVSFYNNEISEKSEIFDDQFSVERPDGSNFTLKIRSTKLEDSAMYFCASRVGLAAEQYFGPGTRLTVT.

This clone was detected only once. The rearrangement uses TRBV27 and TRBJ1-2; no firm D call. The V gene lost 0 bases and the J gene lost 2 bases, with 10 bases spanning the gap. The germline gives CDR1 MNHEY, CDR2 SMNVEV (reference sequence). The CDR3 consists of 15 residues. The CDR3 region has the DNA TGTGCCAGCAGTTTATCGATCGCAGCGAACTATGGCTACACCTTC. This encodes CASSLSIAANYGYTF.

The genes are TRBV18 and TRBJ1-1, with D maybe TRBD1 (6 bases). The CDR3 extends over 14 amino acids. From germline, CDR1 is KGHSH and CDR2 LQKENI. Trimming shortened V by 6 bases and J by 2 bases, and 13 bases separated the two germline ends. CDR3 amino acids: CASSWGRLNTEAFF. CDR3 coding DNA: TGTGCCAGCTCGTGGGGGCGGCTCAACACTGAAGCTTTCTTT.

This chain links TRBV28 with TRBJ1-1, with D hard to call. There are 12 residues in the CDR3. Germline V gene data show CDR1 as MDHEN and CDR2 as SYDVKM. V was clipped by 3 bases and J by 2 bases, with 4 bases between them. The CDR3 here is CASSLENTEAFF. CDR3 DNA sequence: TGTGCCAGCAGTTTGGAAAACACTGAAGCTTTCTTT.

The gene calls are TRBV5-5 and TRBJ1-1; D gene ambiguous. Per germline, CDR1 SGHKS and CDR2 YYEKEE (reference sequence). V lost 2 bases, J lost 3 bases, and 8 bases lay in between. The CDR3 length is 13 residues. CDR3 nucleotide sequence: TGTGCCAGCAGCTTTAGTTCATACACTGAAGCTTTCTTT. Its protein product is CASSFSSYTEAFF.